A single sample is the source of the 3 T cell receptor beta chains below, sequenced in a study of PD-1 blockade in classical Hodgkin lymphoma. Profiling relied on immunoSEQ multiplex PCR, and the TCRdb table lists in-frame clones only, not all of them. The table records about 27,000 clones, approximately 85% of them present only once. The time point: cycle 4 day 1 (C4D1), after six to seven weeks of nivolumab. With no exception, relapse followed autologous stem cell transplantation in all patients, and brentuximab vedotin exposure varied. Thawed PBMCs underwent magnetic negative selection to yield purified CD4+ T cells. The sequenced sample was CD4+ T cells from blood, obtained before the fourth cycle of nivolumab. The receptors stem from a human donor with classical Hodgkin lymphoma.

The chain carries TRBV27 and TRBJ1-1; D gene uncertain. Trimming shortened V by 2 bases and J by 5 bases, and 12 bases separated the two germline ends. There are 14 residues in the CDR3. The germline V gene encodes CDR1 MNHEY and CDR2 SMNVEV (reference sequence). CDR3 sequence: CASSLRPGLTEAFF. CDR3 DNA sequence: TGTGCCAGCAGTTTACGTCCGGGGTTAACTGAAGCTTTCTTT.

The sample holds one count of this clone. V gene TRBV10-2 combines with J gene TRBJ1-2; the match to TRBD1 covers 7 bases. Germline V gene lookup returns CDR1 WSHSY and CDR2 SAAADI. The CDR3 is 14 residues long. Losses at the gene ends were 5 bases for V and 4 bases for J; bases not matched to a gene: 7. CDR3 in amino acids: CASSTRDRTYGYTF. The CDR3, as DNA: TGCGCCAGCAGTACGCGGGACAGAACCTATGGCTACACCTTC.

The chain is built from TRBV4-3 and TRBJ2-1; no definite D call. Between the trimmed V and J ends, which lost 5 bases and 2 bases, there was a span of 13 bases. This CDR3 is built from 15 residues. Germline lookup yields CDR1 LGHNA and CDR2 YSLEER. The CDR3 loop is CASSSTKSPYNEQFF. The CDR3 DNA is TGCGCCAGCAGCTCCACGAAATCTCCCTACAATGAGCAGTTCTTC.